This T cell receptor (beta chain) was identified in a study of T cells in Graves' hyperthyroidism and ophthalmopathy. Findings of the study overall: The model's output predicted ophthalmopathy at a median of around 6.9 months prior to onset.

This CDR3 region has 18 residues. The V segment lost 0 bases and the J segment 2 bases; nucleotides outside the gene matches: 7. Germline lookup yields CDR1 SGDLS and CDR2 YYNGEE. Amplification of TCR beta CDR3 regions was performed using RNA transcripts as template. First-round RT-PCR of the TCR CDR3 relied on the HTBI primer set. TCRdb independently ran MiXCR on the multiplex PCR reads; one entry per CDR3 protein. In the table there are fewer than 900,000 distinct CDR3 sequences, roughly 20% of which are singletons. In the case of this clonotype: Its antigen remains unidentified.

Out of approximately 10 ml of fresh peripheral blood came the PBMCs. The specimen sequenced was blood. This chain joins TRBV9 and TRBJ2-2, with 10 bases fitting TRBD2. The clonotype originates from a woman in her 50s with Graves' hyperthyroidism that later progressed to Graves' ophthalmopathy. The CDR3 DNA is TGTGCCAGCAGCGTAGGTCTAGCGGGGGAAGGAAACACCGGGGAGCTGTTTTTT. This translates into CASSVGLAGEGNTGELFF.